Given below is one T cell receptor (beta chain) in context. Antigen: not known. Trimming cost V 10 bases and J 0 bases, with 9 bases left between them. This CDR3 is 12 amino acids long. Germline CDR1 reads MDHEN; CDR2 reads SYDVKM. These data belong to a study of identifying expanded T cells in peripheral blood. Collection occurred without any documented infections or immune events in donors. The data were produced by immunoSEQ multiplex PCR, yet TCRdb's version contains in-frame clones alone and is incomplete. This table has roughly 100,000 clones, about 89% appearing once. General study results and limits: Over around two and four weeks, about 15 and 19 clones changed, versus around 1.2 between replicates. Across healthy donors, higher total template counts meant significantly greater roughly 2-week count variance.

The receptor's source is a person between 18 and 75 years old in good health. The chain has TRBV28 and TRBJ1-1; D not resolved. Input material: blood. The CDR3 sequence: CATMDLNTEAFF. For the CDR3, the DNA is TGTGCCACCATGGACTTGAACACTGAAGCTTTCTTT.